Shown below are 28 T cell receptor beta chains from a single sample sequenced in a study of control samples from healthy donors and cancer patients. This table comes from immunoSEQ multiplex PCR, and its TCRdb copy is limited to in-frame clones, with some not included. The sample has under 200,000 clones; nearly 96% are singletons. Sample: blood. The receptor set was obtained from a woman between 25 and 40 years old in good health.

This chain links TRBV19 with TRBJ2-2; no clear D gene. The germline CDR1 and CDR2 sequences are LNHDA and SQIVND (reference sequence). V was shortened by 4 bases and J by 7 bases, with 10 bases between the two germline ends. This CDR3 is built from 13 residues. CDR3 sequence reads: CASSKVSSGELFF. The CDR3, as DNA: TGTGCCAGTAGTAAGGTCTCTAGCGGGGAGCTGTTTTTT.

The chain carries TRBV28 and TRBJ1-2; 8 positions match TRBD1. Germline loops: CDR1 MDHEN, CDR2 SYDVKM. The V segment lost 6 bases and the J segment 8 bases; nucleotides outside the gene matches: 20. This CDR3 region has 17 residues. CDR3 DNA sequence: TGTGCCAGCAGAAACCTACAAGGGACAGGCTCCCCTTGGGGCTACACCTTC. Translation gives CASRNLQGTGSPWGYTF.

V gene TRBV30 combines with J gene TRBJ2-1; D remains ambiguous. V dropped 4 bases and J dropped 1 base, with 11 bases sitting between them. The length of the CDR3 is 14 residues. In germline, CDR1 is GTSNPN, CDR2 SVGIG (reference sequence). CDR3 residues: CAWTASFSYNEQFF. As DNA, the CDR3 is TGTGCCTGGACGGCTAGTTTTTCCTACAATGAGCAGTTCTTC.

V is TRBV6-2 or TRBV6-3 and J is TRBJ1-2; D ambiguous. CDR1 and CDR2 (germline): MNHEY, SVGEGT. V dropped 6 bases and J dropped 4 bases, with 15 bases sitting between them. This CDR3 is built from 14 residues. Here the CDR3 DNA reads TGTGCCAGCAGACCTGACCGTAATATCTATGGCTACACCTTC. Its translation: CASRPDRNIYGYTF.

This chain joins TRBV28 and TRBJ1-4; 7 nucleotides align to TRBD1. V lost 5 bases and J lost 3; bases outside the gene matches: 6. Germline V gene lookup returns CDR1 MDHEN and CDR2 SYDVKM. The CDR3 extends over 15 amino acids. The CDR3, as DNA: TGTGCCAGCAGTCGACCGGGACAGCCTAATGAAAAACTGTTTTTT. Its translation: CASSRPGQPNEKLFF.

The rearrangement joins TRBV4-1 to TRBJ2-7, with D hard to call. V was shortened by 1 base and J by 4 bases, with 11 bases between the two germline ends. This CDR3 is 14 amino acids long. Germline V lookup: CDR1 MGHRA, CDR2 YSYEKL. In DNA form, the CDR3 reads TGCGCCAGCAGCCAAGTAGCATGGGATTACGAGCAGTACTTC. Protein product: CASSQVAWDYEQYF.

CDR3 sequence (DNA): TGTGCCAGCAGGGCAGACAGTCCTATGAACACTGAAGCTTTCTTT. Residues: CASRADSPMNTEAFF. V usage is TRBV2 and J usage is TRBJ1-1, with TRBD1 as a possible D gene (5 bases). CDR3 length equals 15 residues. Per the germline V gene, CDR1 is SNHLY and CDR2 is FYNNEI. V was pared by 6 bases and J by 0 bases, with 14 bases between.

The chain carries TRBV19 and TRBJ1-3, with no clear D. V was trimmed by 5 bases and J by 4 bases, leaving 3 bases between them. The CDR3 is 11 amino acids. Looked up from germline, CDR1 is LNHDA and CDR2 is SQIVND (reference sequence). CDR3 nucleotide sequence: TGTGCCAGTAGTCAAGGAAACACCATATATTTT. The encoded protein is CASSQGNTIYF.

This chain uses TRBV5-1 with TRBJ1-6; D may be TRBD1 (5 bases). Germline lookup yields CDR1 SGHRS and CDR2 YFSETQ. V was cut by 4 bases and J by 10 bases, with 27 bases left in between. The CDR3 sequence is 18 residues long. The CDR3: CASSPSSTHSRWDSPLHF. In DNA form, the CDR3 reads TGCGCCAGCAGCCCCTCGTCTACTCATTCCCGATGGGACTCACCCCTCCACTTT.

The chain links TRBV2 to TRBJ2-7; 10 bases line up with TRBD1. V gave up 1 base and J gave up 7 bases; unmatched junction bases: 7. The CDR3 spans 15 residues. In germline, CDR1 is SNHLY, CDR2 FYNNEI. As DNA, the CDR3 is TGTGCCAGCAGTGAAGGGGGACAGGGGAGTAATGAGCAGTACTTC. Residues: CASSEGGQGSNEQYF.

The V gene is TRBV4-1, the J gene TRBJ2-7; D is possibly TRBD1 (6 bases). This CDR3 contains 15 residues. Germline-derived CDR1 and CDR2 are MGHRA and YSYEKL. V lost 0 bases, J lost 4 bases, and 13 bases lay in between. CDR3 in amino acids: CASSQEATGDYEQYF. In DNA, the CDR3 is TGCGCCAGCAGCCAAGAGGCGACAGGCGATTACGAGCAGTACTTC.

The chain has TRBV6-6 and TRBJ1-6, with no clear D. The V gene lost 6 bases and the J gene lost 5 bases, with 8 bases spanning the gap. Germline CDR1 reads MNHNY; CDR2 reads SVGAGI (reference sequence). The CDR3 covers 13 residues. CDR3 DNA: TGTGCCAGCAGGAGGGAGAATAATTCACCCCTCCACTTT. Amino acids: CASRRENNSPLHF.

CDR3 protein: CASSLGRDQPQHF. Here the CDR3 DNA reads TGTGCCAGCAGCTTGGGACGGGATCAGCCCCAGCATTTT. The chain combines TRBV5-6 with TRBJ1-5; D gene ambiguous. Germline V CDR1 and CDR2: SGHDT, YYEEEE. The CDR3 runs to 13 residues. Trimming took 0 bases from V and 5 from J, leaving 6 bases between them.

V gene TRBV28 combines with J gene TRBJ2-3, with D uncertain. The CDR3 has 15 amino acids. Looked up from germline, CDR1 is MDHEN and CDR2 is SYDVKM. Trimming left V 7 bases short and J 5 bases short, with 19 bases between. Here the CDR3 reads CASTKSGRLRDTQYF. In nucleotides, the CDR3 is TGTGCCAGCACCAAATCGGGCAGGCTTCGAGATACGCAGTATTTT.

Here the CDR3 reads CAINAKWGTDTQYF. The CDR3 DNA reads TGTGCCATCAATGCGAAATGGGGCACAGATACGCAGTATTTT. The chain combines TRBV10-3 with TRBJ2-3, with unresolved D. This CDR3 contains 14 residues. Per the germline V gene, CDR1 is ENHRY and CDR2 is SYGVKD. V lost 7 bases, J lost 1 base, and 12 bases lay in between.

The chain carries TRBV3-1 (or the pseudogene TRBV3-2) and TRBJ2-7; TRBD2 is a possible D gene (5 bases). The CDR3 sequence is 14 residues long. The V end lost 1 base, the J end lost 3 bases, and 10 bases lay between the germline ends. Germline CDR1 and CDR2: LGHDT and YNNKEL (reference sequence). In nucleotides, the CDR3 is TGTGCCAGCAGCCAAGTTCCGGGGATCTACGAGCAGTACTTC. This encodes CASSQVPGIYEQYF.

The CDR3 DNA is TGTGCCAGCAGATCCAGCGGGGGGAGCTCCTACGAGCAGTACTTC. Encoded protein: CASRSSGGSSYEQYF. The chain links TRBV7-2 to TRBJ2-7; TRBD2 matches 9 bases. This CDR3 has 15 amino acids. V lost 6 bases and J lost 0; bases outside the gene matches: 6. CDR1 and CDR2 (germline): SGHTA, FQGNSA.

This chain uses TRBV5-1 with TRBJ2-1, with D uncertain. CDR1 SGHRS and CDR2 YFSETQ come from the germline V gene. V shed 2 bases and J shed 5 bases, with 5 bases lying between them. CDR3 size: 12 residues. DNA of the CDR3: TGCGCCAGCAGCTTTGATAACAATGAGCAGTTCTTC. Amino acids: CASSFDNNEQFF.

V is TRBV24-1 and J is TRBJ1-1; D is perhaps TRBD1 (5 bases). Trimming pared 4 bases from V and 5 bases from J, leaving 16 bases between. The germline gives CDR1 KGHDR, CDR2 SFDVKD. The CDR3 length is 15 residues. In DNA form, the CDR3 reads TGTGCCACCAGTGACCCCGGGACCGGGAGGACTGAAGCTTTCTTT. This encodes CATSDPGTGRTEAFF.

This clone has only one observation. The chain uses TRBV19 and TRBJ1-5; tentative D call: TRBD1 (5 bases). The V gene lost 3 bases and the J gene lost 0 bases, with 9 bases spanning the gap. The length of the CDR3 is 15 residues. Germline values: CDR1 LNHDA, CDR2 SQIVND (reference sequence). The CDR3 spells CASSITRASNQPQHF. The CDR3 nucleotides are TGTGCCAGTAGTATTACCAGGGCTAGCAATCAGCCCCAGCATTTT. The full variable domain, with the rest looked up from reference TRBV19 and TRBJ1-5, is DGGITQSPKYLFRKEGQNVTLSCEQNLNHDAMYWYRQDPGQGLRLIYYSQIVNDFQKGDIAEGYSVSREKKESFPLTVTSAQKNPTAFYLCASSITRASNQPQHFGDGTRLSIL.

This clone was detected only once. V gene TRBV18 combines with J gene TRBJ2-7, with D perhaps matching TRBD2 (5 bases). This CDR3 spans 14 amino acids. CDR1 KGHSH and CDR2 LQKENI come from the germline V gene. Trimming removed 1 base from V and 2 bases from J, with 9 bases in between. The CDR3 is CASSPRGYTYEQYF. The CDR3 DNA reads TGTGCCAGCTCACCACGAGGGTACACCTACGAGCAGTACTTC.

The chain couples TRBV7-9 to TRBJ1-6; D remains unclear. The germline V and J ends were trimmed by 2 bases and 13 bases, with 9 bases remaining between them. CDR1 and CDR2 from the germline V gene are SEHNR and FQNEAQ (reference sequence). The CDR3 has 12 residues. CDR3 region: CASSLSVGPLHF. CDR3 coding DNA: TGTGCCAGCAGCTTATCTGTTGGGCCCCTCCACTTT. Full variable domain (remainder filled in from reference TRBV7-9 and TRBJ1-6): DTGVSQNPRHKITKRGQNVTFRCDPISEHNRLYWYRQTLGQGPEFLTYFQNEAQLEKSRLLSDRFSAERPKGSFSTLEIQRTEQGDSAMYLCASSLSVGPLHFGNGTRLTVT.

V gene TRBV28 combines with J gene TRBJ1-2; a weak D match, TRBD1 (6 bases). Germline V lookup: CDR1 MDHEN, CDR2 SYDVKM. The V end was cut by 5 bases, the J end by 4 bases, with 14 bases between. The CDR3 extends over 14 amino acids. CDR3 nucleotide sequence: TGTGCCAGCAGTCACTATCAGGGGACCTATGGCTACACCTTC. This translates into CASSHYQGTYGYTF.

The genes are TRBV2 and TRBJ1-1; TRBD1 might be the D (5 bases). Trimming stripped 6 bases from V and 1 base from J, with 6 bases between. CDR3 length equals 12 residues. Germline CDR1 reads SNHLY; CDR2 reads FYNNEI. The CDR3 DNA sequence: TGTGCCAGCAGAGACAGGAACACTGAAGCTTTCTTT. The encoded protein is CASRDRNTEAFF.

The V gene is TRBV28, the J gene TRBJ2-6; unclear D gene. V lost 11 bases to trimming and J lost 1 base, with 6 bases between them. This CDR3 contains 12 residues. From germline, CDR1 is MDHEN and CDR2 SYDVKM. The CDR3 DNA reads TGTGCCGCCTCGTCTGGGGCCAACGTCCTGACTTTC. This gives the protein CAASSGANVLTF.

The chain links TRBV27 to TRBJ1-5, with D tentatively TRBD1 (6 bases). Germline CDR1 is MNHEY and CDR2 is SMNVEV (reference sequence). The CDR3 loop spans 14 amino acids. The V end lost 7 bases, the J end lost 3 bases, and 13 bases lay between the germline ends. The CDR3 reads CASKGGEDNQPQHF. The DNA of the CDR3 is TGTGCCAGCAAAGGGGGGGAGGACAATCAGCCCCAGCATTTT.

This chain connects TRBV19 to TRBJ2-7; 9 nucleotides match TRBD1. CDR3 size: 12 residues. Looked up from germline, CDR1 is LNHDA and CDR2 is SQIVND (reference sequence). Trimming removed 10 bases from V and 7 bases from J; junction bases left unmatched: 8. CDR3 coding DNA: TGTGCCAACCTACAGGGGGCTCGGGAGCAGTACTTC. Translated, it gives CANLQGAREQYF.

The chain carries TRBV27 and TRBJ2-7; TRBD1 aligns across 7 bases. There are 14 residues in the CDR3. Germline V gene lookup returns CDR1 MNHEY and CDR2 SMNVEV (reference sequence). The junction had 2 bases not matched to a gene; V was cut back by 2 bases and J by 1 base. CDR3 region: CASSLGGQSYEQYF. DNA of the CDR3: TGTGCCAGCAGTTTAGGGGGACAGTCCTACGAGCAGTACTTC.